This passage covers 20 T cell receptor beta chains from one sample sequenced in a study of radiation and T cells in renal cell carcinoma. Stated time point: blood 4 weeks post-SBRT, at nephrectomy. This sample's treatment: 15 Gy SBRT to primary tumor, nephrectomy 4 weeks later. This table comes from immunoSEQ multiplex PCR, and its TCRdb copy is limited to in-frame clones, with some not included. The table includes roughly 160,000 clones, about 87% detected once. Sequencing used blood, obtained from a patient whose treatment included radiotherapy and nephrectomy. These receptors were obtained from a woman in her forties or fifties with renal cell carcinoma.

This clone appeared a few times. The CDR3 is CASTFGQGHYTF. The CDR3 DNA follows: TGTGCCAGCACCTTTGGACAGGGGCACTACACCTTC. The genes are TRBV5-4 and TRBJ1-2, with 9 nucleotides matching TRBD1. CDR3 length: 12 amino acids. Germline trimming cut 6 bases from V and 10 bases from J; bases unmatched to any gene: 7. CDR1 is SGHNT, CDR2 YYREEE, per germline (reference sequence). Combining the CDR3 with reference TRBV5-4 and TRBJ1-2 gives the whole variable domain ETGVTQSPTHLIKTRGQQVTLRCSSQSGHNTVSWYQQALGQGPQFIFQYYREEENGRGNFPPRFSGLQFPNYSSELNVNALELDDSALYLCASTFGQGHYTFGSGTRLTVV.

The chain uses TRBV5-8 and TRBJ1-2; D unresolved. V dropped 4 bases and J dropped 4 bases, with 14 bases sitting between them. This CDR3 spans 14 amino acids. Germline V gives CDR1 SGHTS, CDR2 YDEGEE. CDR3 sequence: CASSMTLITYGYTF. The CDR3 nucleotides read TGTGCCAGCAGCATGACACTTATTACCTATGGCTACACCTTC.

The chain links TRBV7-9 to TRBJ2-5, with TRBD1 matching over 9 bases. This CDR3 spans 15 amino acids. J gave up 4 bases and V 3 bases, and 6 bases lay outside the gene matches. From germline, CDR1 is SEHNR and CDR2 FQNEAQ (reference sequence). CDR3 residues: CASSLGDRVTETQYF. The CDR3 nucleotides read TGTGCCAGCAGCTTGGGGGACAGGGTAACAGAGACCCAGTACTTC. Full variable domain (remainder filled in from reference TRBV7-9 and TRBJ2-5): DTGVSQNPRHKITKRGQNVTFRCDPISEHNRLYWYRQTLGQGPEFLTYFQNEAQLEKSRLLSDRFSAERPKGSFSTLEIQRTEQGDSAMYLCASSLGDRVTETQYFGPGTRLLVL.

This chain links TRBV5-4 with TRBJ2-5; 9 bases match TRBD1. The CDR3 extends over 16 amino acids. Germline assignment: CDR1 SGHNT and CDR2 YYREEE (reference sequence). After removal of 4 bases from V and 5 bases from J, the junction contained 12 bases not matched to a gene. Here the CDR3 reads CASSTFTGTGRETQYF. DNA for the CDR3: TGTGCCAGCAGCACTTTTACCGGGACAGGGAGGGAGACCCAGTACTTC.

The table lists this clone with a count of one. The V and J genes are TRBV14 and TRBJ2-7, with D hard to call. The CDR3 consists of 14 residues. Germline V lookup: CDR1 SGHDN, CDR2 FVKESK. Trimming left V 0 bases short and J 3 bases short, with 9 bases between. In nucleotides, the CDR3 is TGTGCCAGCAGCCAAGAGATCGGATTCTACGAGCAGTACTTC. This codes for CASSQEIGFYEQYF.

This clone came up a few times. The CDR3 region has the DNA TGTGCCAGCAGTGGGGCGGGCTCTGGGGCCAACGTCCTGACTTTC. This gives the protein CASSGAGSGANVLTF. The chain combines TRBV6-1 with TRBJ2-6; the D gene is possibly TRBD2 (5 bases). The CDR3 runs 15 residues. Per the germline V gene, CDR1 is MNHNS and CDR2 is SASEGT. V lost 4 bases to trimming and J lost 0 bases, with 7 bases between them.

The gene calls are TRBV7-3 and TRBJ1-1; 7 positions match TRBD1. Germline V gene sequence: CDR1 SGHTA, CDR2 FQGTGA. CDR3 length: 13 residues. With 7 bases clipped from V and 2 bases from J, the junction kept 4 bases outside the gene matches. The CDR3 reads CASMQGGNTEAFF. The CDR3 nucleotides are TGTGCCAGCATGCAGGGGGGAAACACTGAAGCTTTCTTT.

As concerns this clone: At the DNA level, this CDR3 is encoded by other sequences in the same sample as well. V and J are TRBV18 and TRBJ1-5; D remains ambiguous. The CDR3 sequence is 13 residues long. The V and J ends lost 2 bases and 3 bases respectively, with 5 bases between them. CDR1 is KGHSH, CDR2 LQKENI, per germline. Here the CDR3 reads CASSPGPNQPQHF. In DNA form, the CDR3 reads TGTGCCAGCTCACCAGGTCCCAATCAGCCCCAGCATTTT.

A remark on this clone: The sample has other DNA sequences that encode this CDR3 too. The chain has TRBV4-1 and TRBJ1-1; D is ambiguous. Germline V gives CDR1 MGHRA, CDR2 YSYEKL. V gave up 0 bases and J gave up 0 bases, with 8 bases separating them. The CDR3 runs to 15 residues. The CDR3 DNA reads TGCGCCAGCAGCCAAGATCCAGGAATGAACACTGAAGCTTTCTTT. Protein sequence: CASSQDPGMNTEAFF.

V is TRBV5-1 and J is TRBJ2-7, with TRBD1 identical over 8 bases. V shed 3 bases, J shed 2 bases, and the junction held 7 bases outside the gene matches. Germline V gives CDR1 SGHRS, CDR2 YFSETQ. This CDR3 is built from 15 residues. The CDR3 protein is CASSSDRATAYEQYF. The CDR3 DNA follows: TGCGCCAGCAGCTCGGACAGGGCGACGGCCTACGAGCAGTACTTC.

This clone came up a few times. The CDR3 reads CASRRDSNQPQHF. For the CDR3, the DNA is TGTGCCAGCAGGAGGGATAGCAATCAGCCCCAGCATTTT. The rearrangement joins TRBV28 to TRBJ1-5; D uncertain. The CDR3 totals 13 residues. Germline CDR1 reads MDHEN; CDR2 reads SYDVKM. Trimming pared 6 bases from V and 0 bases from J, leaving 6 bases between. Full variable domain (missing parts from reference TRBV28 and TRBJ1-5): DVKVTQSSRYLVKRTGEKVFLECVQDMDHENMFWYRQDPGLGLRLIYFSYDVKMKEKGDIPEGYSVSREKKERFSLILESASTNQTSMYLCASRRDSNQPQHFGDGTRLSIL.

The chain is built from TRBV15 and TRBJ2-7, with 15 positions matching TRBD2. The ends lost 1 base at V and 2 bases at J; junction bases unmatched: 15. The germline gives CDR1 LNHNV, CDR2 YYDKDF (reference sequence). This CDR3 comprises 21 residues. The CDR3: CATSRVAGLAGGQVYAYEQYF. The CDR3 bases are TGTGCCACCAGCAGAGTTGCGGGACTAGCGGGGGGCCAAGTATACGCCTACGAGCAGTACTTC. The complete variable domain, with remaining parts taken from reference TRBV15 and TRBJ2-7, reads DAMVIQNPRYQVTQFGKPVTLSCSQTLNHNVMYWYQQKSSQAPKLLFHYYDKDFNNEADTPDNFQSRRPNTSFCFLDIRSPGLGDTAMYLCATSRVAGLAGGQVYAYEQYFGPGTRLTVT.

The V and J genes are TRBV5-8 and TRBJ2-7; D ambiguous. V lost 2 bases and J 0 bases, leaving 12 bases between the germline ends. CDR3 length: 15 residues. Germline CDR1 reads SGHTS; CDR2 reads YDEGEE. The CDR3 loop is CASSLGGSFSYEQYF. The CDR3 DNA follows: TGTGCCAGCAGCTTAGGCGGATCTTTCTCCTACGAGCAGTACTTC.

The chain has TRBV7-2 and TRBJ1-3; TRBD1 agrees at 11 bases. Germline CDR1 is SGHTA and CDR2 is FQGNSA. The J segment lost 2 bases and the V segment lost 0 bases, leaving 3 bases of the junction unmatched. The CDR3 consists of 17 residues. The DNA for the CDR3 is TGTGCCAGCAGCTTAGCACCGGGACAGGGGGCTGGAAACACCATATATTTT. This translates into CASSLAPGQGAGNTIYF.

The genes are TRBV7-9 and TRBJ2-5; the match to TRBD1 covers 8 bases. The CDR3 totals 12 residues. The V segment lost 4 bases and the J segment 7 bases; nucleotides outside the gene matches: 2. The V gene's germline CDR1 is SEHNR and CDR2 FQNEAQ (reference sequence). CDR3 sequence: CASSSQGATQYF. As DNA, the CDR3 is TGTGCCAGCAGCTCCCAGGGGGCGACCCAGTACTTC.

V usage is TRBV5-1 and J usage is TRBJ2-1; D not certain. With 0 bases removed from V and 8 bases from J, the gap between germline ends came to 3 bases. From germline, CDR1 is SGHRS and CDR2 YFSETQ. This CDR3 has 11 amino acids. Here the CDR3 DNA reads TGCGCCAGCAGCTTGGTGGATGAGCAGTTCTTC. It specifies CASSLVDEQFF.

The V and J genes are TRBV6-4 and TRBJ1-1, with D possibly being TRBD1 (5 bases). Germline values: CDR1 MRHNA, CDR2 SNTAGT. The V end was cut by 6 bases, the J end by 7 bases, with 9 bases between. This CDR3 has 11 residues. CDR3 amino acids: CASSSGYEAFF. CDR3 in DNA: TGTGCCAGCAGCTCAGGGTATGAAGCTTTCTTT.

The chain carries TRBV6-5 and TRBJ2-2; TRBD1 matches 7 bases. This CDR3 is 15 amino acids long. Trimming cost V 5 bases and J 4 bases; bases outside gene matches: 7. Per the germline V gene, CDR1 is MNHEY and CDR2 is SVGAGI. The CDR3 DNA is TGTGCCAGCAGTACCCCACAGGGGACCACCGGGGAGCTGTTTTTT. This encodes CASSTPQGTTGELFF.

The chain joins TRBV5-5 to TRBJ1-6; D is uncertain. CDR1 is SGHKS and CDR2 is YYEKEE in the germline V gene (reference sequence). Trimming stripped 2 bases from V and 5 bases from J, with 8 bases between. The CDR3 contains 14 residues. CDR3 residues: CASSFDTHNSPLHF. CDR3 coding DNA: TGTGCCAGCAGCTTTGACACACATAATTCACCCCTCCACTTT.

This clone turned up a few times. The V gene is TRBV2, the J gene TRBJ2-1; 9 nucleotides match TRBD2. The CDR3 covers 15 residues. Trimming cost V 6 bases and J 5 bases; bases outside gene matches: 8. Germline V lookup: CDR1 SNHLY, CDR2 FYNNEI. The CDR3 spells CASRGLAGSHNEQFF. Here the CDR3 DNA reads TGTGCCAGCAGGGGTCTAGCGGGGTCCCACAATGAGCAGTTCTTC.